The clone carrying this T cell receptor (beta chain) was counted at least ten times. Amplification yielded TCR beta CDR3 regions, with RNA transcripts as the source. The TCR CDR3 was amplified in a first-round RT-PCR using the HTBI primer set. TCRdb ran MiXCR on the multiplex PCR reads and lists one entry per CDR3 protein. The sample shows under 300,000 distinct CDR3 sequences, roughly 13% of them seen only once. The data stem from a study of T cells in Graves' hyperthyroidism and ophthalmopathy. It was 10 ml of fresh peripheral blood that supplied the PBMCs. The CDR3 covers 16 residues. Germline V gene data show CDR1 as KGHSH and CDR2 as LQKENI. Trimming cost V 0 bases and J 1 base; bases outside gene matches: 3.

The TCR comes from a woman in her twenties or thirties with Graves' hyperthyroidism that later progressed to Graves' ophthalmopathy. The chain employs TRBV18 and TRBJ2-1; the match to TRBD1 covers 7 bases. Sequenced sample: blood. The CDR3 spells CASSPPGTVSYNEQFF. CDR3 nucleotides: TGTGCCAGCTCACCACCGGGGACAGTGTCCTACAATGAGCAGTTCTTC.